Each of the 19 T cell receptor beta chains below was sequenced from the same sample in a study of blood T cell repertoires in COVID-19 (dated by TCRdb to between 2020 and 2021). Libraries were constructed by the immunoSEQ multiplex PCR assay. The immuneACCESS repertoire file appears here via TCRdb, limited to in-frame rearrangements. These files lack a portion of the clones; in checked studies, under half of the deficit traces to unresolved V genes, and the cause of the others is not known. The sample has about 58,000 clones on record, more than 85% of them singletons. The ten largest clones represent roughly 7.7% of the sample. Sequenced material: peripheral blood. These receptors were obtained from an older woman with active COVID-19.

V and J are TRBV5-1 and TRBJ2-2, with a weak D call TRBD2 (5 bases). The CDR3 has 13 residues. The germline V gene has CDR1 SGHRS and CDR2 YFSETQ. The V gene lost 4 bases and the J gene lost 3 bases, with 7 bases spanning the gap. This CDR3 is CASSVGDTGELFF. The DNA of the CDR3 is TGCGCCAGCAGCGTCGGGGACACCGGGGAGCTGTTTTTT.

Here the CDR3 reads CASSQSRSNEQFF. CDR3 coding DNA: TGTGCCAGCAGTCAATCTAGATCGAATGAGCAGTTCTTC. The chain joins TRBV12-3 or TRBV12-4 to TRBJ2-1; D is unresolved. Deletions cut 5 bases from V and 7 bases from J, with 12 bases between. CDR3 length equals 13 residues.

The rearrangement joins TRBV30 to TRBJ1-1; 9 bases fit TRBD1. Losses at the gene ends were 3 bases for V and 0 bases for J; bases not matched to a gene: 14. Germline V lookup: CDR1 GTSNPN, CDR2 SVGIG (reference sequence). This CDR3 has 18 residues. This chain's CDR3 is CAWREEVRTGVLNTEAFF. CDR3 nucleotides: TGTGCCTGGAGGGAGGAGGTGCGGACAGGGGTCTTGAACACTGAAGCTTTCTTT.

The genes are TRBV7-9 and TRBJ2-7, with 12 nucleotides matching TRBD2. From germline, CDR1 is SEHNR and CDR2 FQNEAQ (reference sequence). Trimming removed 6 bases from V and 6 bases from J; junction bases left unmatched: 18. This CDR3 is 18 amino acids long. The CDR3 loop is CASSVSFSGLAGYPEQYF. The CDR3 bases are TGTGCCAGCAGTGTGTCGTTTTCGGGACTAGCGGGTTACCCCGAGCAGTACTTC.

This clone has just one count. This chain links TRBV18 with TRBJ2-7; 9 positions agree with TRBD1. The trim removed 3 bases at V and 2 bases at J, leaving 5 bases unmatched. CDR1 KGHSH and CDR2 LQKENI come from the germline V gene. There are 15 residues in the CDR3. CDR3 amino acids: CASSPGTGPTYEQYF. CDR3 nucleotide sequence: TGTGCCAGCTCACCCGGGACAGGGCCCACCTACGAGCAGTACTTC.

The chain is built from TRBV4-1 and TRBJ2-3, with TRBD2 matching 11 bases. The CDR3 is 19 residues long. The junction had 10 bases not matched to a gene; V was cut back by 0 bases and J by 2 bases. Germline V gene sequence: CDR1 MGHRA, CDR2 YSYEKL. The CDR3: CASSQDRWGLAAITDTQYF. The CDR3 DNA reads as TGCGCCAGCAGCCAAGACCGATGGGGACTAGCGGCAATCACAGATACGCAGTATTTT.

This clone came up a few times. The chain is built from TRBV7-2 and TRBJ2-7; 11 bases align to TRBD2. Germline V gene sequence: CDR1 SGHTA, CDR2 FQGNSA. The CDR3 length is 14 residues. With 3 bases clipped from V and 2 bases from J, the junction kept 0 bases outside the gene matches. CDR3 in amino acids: CASSLTSGTYEQYF. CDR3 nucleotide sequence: TGTGCCAGCAGCTTGACTAGCGGGACCTACGAGCAGTACTTC.

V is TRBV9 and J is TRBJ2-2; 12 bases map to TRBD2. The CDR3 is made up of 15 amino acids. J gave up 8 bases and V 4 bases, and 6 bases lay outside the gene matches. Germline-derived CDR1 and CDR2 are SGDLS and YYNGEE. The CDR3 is CASSTQTSGRGELFF. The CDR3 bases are TGTGCCAGCAGCACGCAGACTAGCGGGAGAGGGGAGCTGTTTTTT.

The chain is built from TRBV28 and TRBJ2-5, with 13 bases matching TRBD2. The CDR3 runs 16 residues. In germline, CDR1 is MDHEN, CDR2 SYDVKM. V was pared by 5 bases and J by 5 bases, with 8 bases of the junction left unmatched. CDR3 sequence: CASSPGLAGVWETQYF. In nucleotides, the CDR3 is TGTGCCAGCAGTCCCGGACTAGCGGGAGTTTGGGAGACCCAGTACTTC.

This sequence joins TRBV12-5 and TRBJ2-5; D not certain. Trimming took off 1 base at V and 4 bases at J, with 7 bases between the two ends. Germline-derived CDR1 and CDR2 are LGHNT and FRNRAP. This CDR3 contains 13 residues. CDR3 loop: CASGLAPGETQYF. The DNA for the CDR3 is TGTGCTAGTGGTTTGGCACCGGGAGAGACCCAGTACTTC.

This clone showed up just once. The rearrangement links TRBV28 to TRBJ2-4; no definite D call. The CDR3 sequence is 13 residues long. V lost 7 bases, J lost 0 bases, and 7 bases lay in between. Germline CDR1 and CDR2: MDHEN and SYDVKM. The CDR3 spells CASNGPAKNIQYF. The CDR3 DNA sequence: TGTGCCAGCAACGGTCCAGCCAAAAACATTCAGTACTTC.

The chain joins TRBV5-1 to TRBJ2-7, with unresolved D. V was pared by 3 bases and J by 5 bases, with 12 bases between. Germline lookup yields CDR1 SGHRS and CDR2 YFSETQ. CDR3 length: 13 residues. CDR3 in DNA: TGCGCCAGCAGCTCTCAAATTCAGGACGAGCAGTACTTC. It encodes CASSSQIQDEQYF.

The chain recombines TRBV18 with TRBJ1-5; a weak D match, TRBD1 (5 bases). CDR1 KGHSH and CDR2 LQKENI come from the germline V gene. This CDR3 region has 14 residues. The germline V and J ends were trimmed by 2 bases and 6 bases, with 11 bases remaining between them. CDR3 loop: CASSPTREIQPQHF. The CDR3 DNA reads TGTGCCAGCTCACCAACCAGGGAAATTCAGCCCCAGCATTTT.

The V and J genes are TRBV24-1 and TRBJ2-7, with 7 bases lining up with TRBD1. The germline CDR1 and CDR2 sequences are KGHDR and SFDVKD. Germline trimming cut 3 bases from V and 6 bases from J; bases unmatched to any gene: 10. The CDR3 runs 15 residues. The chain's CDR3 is CATSDTHTGALEQYF. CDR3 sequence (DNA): TGTGCCACCAGTGATACCCATACAGGGGCTCTCGAGCAGTACTTC.

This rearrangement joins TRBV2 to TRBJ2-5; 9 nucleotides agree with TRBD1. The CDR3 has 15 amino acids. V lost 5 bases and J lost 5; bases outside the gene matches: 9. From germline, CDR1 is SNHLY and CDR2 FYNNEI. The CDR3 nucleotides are TGTGCCAGCAGTCCTGAACAGGGGGCGGCGGAGACCCAGTACTTC. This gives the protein CASSPEQGAAETQYF. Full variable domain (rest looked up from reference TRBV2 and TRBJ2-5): EPEVTQTPSHQVTQMGQEVILRCVPISNHLYFYWYRQILGQKVEFLVSFYNNEISEKSEIFDDQFSVERPDGSNFTLKIRSTKLEDSAMYFCASSPEQGAAETQYFGPGTRLLVL.

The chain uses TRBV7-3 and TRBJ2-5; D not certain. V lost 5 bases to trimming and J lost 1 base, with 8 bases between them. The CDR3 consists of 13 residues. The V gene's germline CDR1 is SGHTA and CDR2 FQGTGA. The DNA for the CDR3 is TGTGCCAGCAGCCAACAAACCCAAGAGACCCAGTACTTC. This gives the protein CASSQQTQETQYF.

Written as DNA, the CDR3 is TGTGCCATCAGTAAGGTGGACAGGGAAAAAGAGACCCAGTACTTC. Protein: CAISKVDREKETQYF. The rearrangement uses TRBV10-3 and TRBJ2-5, with 8 bases identical to TRBD1. Germline assignment: CDR1 ENHRY and CDR2 SYGVKD. This CDR3 contains 15 residues. V lost 5 bases and J lost 3; bases outside the gene matches: 8.

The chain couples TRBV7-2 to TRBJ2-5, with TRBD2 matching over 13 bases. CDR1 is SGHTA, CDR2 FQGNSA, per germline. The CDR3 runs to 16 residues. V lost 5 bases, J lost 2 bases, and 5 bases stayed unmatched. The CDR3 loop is CASSLPGLAGQETQYF. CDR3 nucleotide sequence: TGTGCCAGCAGCCTCCCGGGACTAGCGGGGCAAGAGACCCAGTACTTC. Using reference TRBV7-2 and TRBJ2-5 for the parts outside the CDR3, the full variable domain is GAGVSQSPSNKVTEKGKDVELRCDPISGHTALYWYRQSLGQGLEFLIYFQGNSAPDKSGLPSDRFSAERTGGSVSTLTIQRTQQEDSAVYLCASSLPGLAGQETQYFGPGTRLLVL.

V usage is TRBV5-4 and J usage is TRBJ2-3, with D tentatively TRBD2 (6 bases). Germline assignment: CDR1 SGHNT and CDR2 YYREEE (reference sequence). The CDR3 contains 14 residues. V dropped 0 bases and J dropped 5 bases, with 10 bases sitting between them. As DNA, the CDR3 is TGTGCCAGCAGCTTGGGACTAGTGGGAGATACGCAGTATTTT. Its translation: CASSLGLVGDTQYF.